The 2 T cell receptor beta chains below all came from one sample that was sequenced in a study of STAT5B mutations in CD4+ large granular lymphocyte leukemia. TCRdb's copy holds only in-frame clones and misses some; the assay was immunoSEQ multiplex PCR. The repertoire holds tens of thousands of clones, 80% to 90% seen once, with approximately 4% in the top ten. Sequencing used CD4+ T cells from blood buffy coats. The receptors come from a human donor in good health.

The V call is TRBV13, the J call TRBJ1-2; TRBD1 might be the D (5 bases). With 5 bases removed from V and 4 bases from J, the gap between germline ends came to 17 bases. Per germline, CDR1 PRHDT and CDR2 FYEKMQ (reference sequence). This CDR3 region has 15 residues. CDR3 sequence: CASSPFGGESYGYTF. CDR3 DNA sequence: TGTGCCAGCAGCCCATTTGGGGGGGAAAGCTATGGCTACACCTTC.

This chain uses TRBV19 with TRBJ1-3; D ambiguous. The CDR3 extends over 14 amino acids. Germline assignment: CDR1 LNHDA and CDR2 SQIVND (reference sequence). V was cut by 5 bases and J by 4 bases, with 12 bases left in between. CDR3 in amino acids: CASSGEASGNTIYF. The CDR3 nucleotides are TGTGCCAGTAGTGGAGAGGCCTCCGGAAACACCATATATTTT.